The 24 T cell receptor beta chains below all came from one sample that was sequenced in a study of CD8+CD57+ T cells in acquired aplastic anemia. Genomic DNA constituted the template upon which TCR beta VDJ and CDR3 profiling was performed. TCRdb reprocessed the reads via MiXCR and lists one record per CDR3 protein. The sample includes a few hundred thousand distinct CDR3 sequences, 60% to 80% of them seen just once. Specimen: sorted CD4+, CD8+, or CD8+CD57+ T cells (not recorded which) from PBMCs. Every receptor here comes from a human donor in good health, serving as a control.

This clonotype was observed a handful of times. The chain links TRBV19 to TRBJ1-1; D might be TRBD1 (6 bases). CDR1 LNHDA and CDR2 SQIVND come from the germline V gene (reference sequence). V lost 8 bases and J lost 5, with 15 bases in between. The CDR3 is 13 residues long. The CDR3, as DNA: TGTGCCAGTGGCTCCTTGGGACAAACTGAAGCTTTCTTT. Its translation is CASGSLGQTEAFF.

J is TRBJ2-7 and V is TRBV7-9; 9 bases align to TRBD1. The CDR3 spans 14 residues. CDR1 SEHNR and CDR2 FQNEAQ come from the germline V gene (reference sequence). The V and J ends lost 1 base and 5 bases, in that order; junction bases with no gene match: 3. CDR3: CASSLEGQGDEQYF. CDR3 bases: TGTGCCAGCAGCTTAGAGGGACAGGGAGACGAGCAGTACTTC.

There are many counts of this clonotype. The CDR3 DNA reads TGCAGTGCGCCTATATCCGGGACAGGGGTTTCGCGGGGAAACACCATATATTTT. Its translation: CSAPISGTGVSRGNTIYF. The chain couples TRBV20-1 to TRBJ1-3; 10 nucleotides line up with TRBD1. This CDR3 contains 18 residues. Per the germline V gene, CDR1 is DFQATT and CDR2 is SNEGSKA (reference sequence). Trimming at V came to 6 bases and at J to 4 bases, leaving 18 bases not matched to a gene.

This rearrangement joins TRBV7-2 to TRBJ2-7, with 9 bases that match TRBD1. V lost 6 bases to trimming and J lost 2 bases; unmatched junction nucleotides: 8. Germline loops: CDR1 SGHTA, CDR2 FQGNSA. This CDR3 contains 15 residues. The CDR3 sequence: CASRQGTGTAYEQYF. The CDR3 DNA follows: TGTGCCAGCAGACAGGGGACAGGGACGGCCTACGAGCAGTACTTC. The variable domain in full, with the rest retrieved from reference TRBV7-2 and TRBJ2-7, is GAGVSQSPSNKVTEKGKDVELRCDPISGHTALYWYRQSLGQGLEFLIYFQGNSAPDKSGLPSDRFSAERTGGSVSTLTIQRTQQEDSAVYLCASRQGTGTAYEQYFGPGTRLTVT.

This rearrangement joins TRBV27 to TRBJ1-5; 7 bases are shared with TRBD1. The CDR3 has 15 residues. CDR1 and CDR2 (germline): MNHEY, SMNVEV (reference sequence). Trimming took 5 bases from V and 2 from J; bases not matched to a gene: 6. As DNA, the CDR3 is TGTGCCAGCAGTCCCGCAGGACAGGGCAATCAGCCCCAGCATTTT. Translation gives CASSPAGQGNQPQHF.

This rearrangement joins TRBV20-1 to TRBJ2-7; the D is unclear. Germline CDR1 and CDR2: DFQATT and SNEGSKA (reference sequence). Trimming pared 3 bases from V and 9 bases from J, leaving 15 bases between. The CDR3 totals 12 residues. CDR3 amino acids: CSARALQLGQYF. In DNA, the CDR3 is TGCAGTGCTAGGGCCCTTCAATTAGGGCAGTACTTC.

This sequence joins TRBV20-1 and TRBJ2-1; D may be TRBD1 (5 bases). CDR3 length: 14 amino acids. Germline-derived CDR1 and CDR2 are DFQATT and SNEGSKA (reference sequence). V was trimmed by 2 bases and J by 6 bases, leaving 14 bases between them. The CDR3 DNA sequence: TGCAGTGCTAGAACCATCACGGACACCAATGAGCAGTTCTTC. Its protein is CSARTITDTNEQFF.

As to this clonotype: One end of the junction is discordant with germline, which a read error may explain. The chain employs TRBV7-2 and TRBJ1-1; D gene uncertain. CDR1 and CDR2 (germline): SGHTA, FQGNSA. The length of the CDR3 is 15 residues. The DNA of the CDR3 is TGTGCCAGCAGCTTGGCAGTCAGCGTGAACACTGGAGCTTTCTTT. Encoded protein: CASSLAVSVNTGAFF.

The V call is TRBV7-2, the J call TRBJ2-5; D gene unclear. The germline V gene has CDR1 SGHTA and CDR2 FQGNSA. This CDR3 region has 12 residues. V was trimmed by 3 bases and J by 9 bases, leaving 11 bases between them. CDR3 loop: CASSLASNAQYF. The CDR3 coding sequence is TGTGCCAGCAGCTTGGCCTCAAACGCCCAGTACTTC.

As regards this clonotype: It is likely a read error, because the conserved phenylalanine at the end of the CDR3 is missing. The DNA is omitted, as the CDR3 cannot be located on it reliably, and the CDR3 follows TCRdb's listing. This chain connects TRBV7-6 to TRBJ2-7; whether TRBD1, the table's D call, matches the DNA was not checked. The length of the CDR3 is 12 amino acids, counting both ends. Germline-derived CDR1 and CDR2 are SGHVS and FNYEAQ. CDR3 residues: CASSLDGGRGFY.

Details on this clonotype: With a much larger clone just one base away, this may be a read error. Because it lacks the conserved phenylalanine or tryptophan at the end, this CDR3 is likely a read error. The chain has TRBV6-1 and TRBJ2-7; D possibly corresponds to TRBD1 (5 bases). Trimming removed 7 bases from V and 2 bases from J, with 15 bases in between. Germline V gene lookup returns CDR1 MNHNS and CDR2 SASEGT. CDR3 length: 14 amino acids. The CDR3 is CASKWGLGAYEQYS. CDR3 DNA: TGTGCCAGCAAGTGGGGCCTAGGGGCCTACGAGCAGTACTCC.

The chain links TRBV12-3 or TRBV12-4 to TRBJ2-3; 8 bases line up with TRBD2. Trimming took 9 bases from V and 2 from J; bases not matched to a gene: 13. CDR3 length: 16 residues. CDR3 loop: CASSTQSGGPTDTQYF. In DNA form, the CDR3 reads TGTGCCAGTAGCACACAGAGCGGGGGCCCCACAGATACGCAGTATTTT.

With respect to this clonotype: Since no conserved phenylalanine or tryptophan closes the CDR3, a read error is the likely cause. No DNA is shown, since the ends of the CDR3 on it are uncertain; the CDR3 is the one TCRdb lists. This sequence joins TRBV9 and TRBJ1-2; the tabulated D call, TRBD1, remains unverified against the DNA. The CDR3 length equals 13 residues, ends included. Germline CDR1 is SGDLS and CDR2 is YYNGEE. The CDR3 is CASSLDGAGANVL.

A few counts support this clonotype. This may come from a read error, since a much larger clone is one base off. CDR3 coding DNA: TGCGCCAGCAGCTTGACAGGGGGTAACTATGACTACACCTTC. This encodes CASSLTGGNYDYTF. V and J are TRBV5-1 and TRBJ1-2; TRBD1 agrees at 8 bases. Germline V gene sequence: CDR1 SGHRS, CDR2 YFSETQ. The CDR3 is 14 residues long. The full variable domain, with the rest looked up from reference TRBV5-1 and TRBJ1-2, is KAGVTQTPRYLIKTRGQQVTLSCSPISGHRSVSWYQQTPGQGLQFLFEYFSETQRNKGNFPGRFSGRQFSNSRSEMNVSTLELGDSALYLCASSLTGGNYDYTFGSGTRLTVV.

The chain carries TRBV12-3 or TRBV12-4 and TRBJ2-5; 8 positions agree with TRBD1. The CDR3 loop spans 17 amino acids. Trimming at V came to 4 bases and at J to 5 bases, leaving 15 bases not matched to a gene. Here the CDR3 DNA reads TGTGCCAGCAGTTCAGATAGGGGGACAGGCCAAGGGGAGACCCAGTACTTC. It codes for CASSSDRGTGQGETQYF.

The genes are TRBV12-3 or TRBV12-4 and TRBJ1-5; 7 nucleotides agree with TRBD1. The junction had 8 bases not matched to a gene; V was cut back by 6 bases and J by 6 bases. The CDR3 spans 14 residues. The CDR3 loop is CASSLDRSAQPQHF. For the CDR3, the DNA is TGTGCCAGCAGCTTGGACAGGTCCGCTCAGCCCCAGCATTTT.

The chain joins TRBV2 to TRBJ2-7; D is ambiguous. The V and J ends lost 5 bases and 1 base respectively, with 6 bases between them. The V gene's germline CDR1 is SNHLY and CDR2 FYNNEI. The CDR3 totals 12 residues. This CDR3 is CASSYESYEQYF. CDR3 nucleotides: TGTGCCAGCAGTTACGAGTCCTACGAGCAGTACTTC.

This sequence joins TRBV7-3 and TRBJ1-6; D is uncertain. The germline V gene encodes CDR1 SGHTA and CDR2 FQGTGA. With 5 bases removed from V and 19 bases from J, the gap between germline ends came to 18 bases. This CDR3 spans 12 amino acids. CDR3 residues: CASSDRRSHLHF. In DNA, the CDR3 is TGTGCCAGCAGCGATCGAAGGTCACACCTGCACTTT.

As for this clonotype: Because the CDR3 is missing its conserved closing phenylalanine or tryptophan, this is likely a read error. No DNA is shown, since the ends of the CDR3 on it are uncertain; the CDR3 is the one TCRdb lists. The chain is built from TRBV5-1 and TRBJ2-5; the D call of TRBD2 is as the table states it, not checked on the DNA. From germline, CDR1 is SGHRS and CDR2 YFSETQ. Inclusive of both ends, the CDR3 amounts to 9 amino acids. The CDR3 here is CASSFELAG.

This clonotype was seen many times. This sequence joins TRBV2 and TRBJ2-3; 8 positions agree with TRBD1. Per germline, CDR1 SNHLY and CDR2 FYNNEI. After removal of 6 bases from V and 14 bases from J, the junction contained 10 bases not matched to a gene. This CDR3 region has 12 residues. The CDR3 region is CASSPRTGHRYF. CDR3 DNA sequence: TGTGCCAGCAGCCCCCGGACAGGGCACCGGTATTTT.

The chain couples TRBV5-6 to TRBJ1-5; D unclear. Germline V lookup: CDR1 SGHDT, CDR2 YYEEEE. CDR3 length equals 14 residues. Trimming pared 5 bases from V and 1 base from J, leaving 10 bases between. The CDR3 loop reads CASSFPGSNQPQHF. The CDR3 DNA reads TGTGCCAGCAGTTTCCCCGGGAGCAATCAGCCCCAGCATTTT.

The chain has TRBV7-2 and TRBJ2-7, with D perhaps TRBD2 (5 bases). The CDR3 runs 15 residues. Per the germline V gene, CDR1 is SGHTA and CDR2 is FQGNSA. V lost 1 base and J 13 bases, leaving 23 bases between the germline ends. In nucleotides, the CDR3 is TGTGCCAGCAGCTTAGGAGCGGTTCCCTCTGAAGCTTTCTACTTC. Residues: CASSLGAVPSEAFYF. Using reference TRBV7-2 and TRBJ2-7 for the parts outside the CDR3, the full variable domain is GAGVSQSPSNKVTEKGKDVELRCDPISGHTALYWYRQSLGQGLEFLIYFQGNSAPDKSGLPSDRFSAERTGGSVSTLTIQRTQQEDSAVYLCASSLGAVPSEAFYFGPGTRLTVT.

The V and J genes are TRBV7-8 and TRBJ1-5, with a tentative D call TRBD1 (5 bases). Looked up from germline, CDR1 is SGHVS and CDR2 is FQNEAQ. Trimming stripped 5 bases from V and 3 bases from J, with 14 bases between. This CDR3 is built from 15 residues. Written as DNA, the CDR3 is TGTGCCAGCAGCCCTGGGGGACGTTTCAATCAGCCCCAGCATTTT. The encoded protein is CASSPGGRFNQPQHF.

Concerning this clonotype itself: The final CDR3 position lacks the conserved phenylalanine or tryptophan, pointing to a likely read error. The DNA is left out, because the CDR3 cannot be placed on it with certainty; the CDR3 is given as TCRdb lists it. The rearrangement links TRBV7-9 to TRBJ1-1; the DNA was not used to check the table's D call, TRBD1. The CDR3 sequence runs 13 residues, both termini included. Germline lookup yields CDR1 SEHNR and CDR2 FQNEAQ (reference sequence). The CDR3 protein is CASTGKRPSTSGQ.